This is a list of T cell receptor beta chains from one sample in a study of human T cells and chemical hapten exposure. TCRdb reanalysed the RACE reads using MiXCR and keeps one entry per CDR3 protein. Among approximately 80,000 distinct CDR3 sequences listed, 10% to 13% were seen once. Material: whole blood, obtained in connection with sensitization to the hapten diphenylcyclopropenone (DPC). The source of these receptors is a woman in her 50s with alopecia areata. Some clones in this sample may be carry-over from other donors' samples. The CDR3 runs from the conserved cysteine through the conserved F or W. A D gene is named only where the DNA matches it firmly. Only part of the rows carry a size: once, few, many, or a class if the clone is expanded.

j_gene: TRBJ1-1; v_gene: TRBV3-1; abundance: many; d_gene: NA; CDR3aa: CASSSRPGWVNTEAFF; CDR3nt: TGTGCCAGCAGCTCTCGACCGGGATGGGTGAACACTGAAGCTTTCTTT
j_gene: TRBJ2-2; v_gene: TRBV6-2/TRBV6-3; abundance: few; d_gene: NA; CDR3aa: CASTVSGQTGELFF; CDR3nt: TGTGCCAGCACCGTCTCCGGACAGACCGGGGAGCTGTTTTTT
j_gene: TRBJ2-7; v_gene: TRBV11-2; abundance: few; d_gene: NA; CDR3aa: CASSPAGVEQYF; CDR3nt: TGTGCCAGCAGCCCAGCTGGTGTCGAGCAGTACTTC
j_gene: TRBJ2-7; v_gene: TRBV12-3/TRBV12-4; abundance: NA; d_gene: TRBD2; CDR3aa: CASSRSGSLTSYEQYF; CDR3nt: TGTGCCAGCAGTCGGAGCGGGAGTTTAACCTCCTACGAGCAGTACTTC
j_gene: TRBJ2-7; v_gene: TRBV20-1; abundance: many; d_gene: TRBD2; CDR3aa: CSASPRLAGPLPYEQYF; CDR3nt: TGCAGTGCTAGTCCAAGACTAGCGGGACCCCTACCCTACGAGCAGTACTTC
j_gene: TRBJ1-1; v_gene: TRBV7-8; abundance: many; d_gene: NA; CDR3aa: CASRHWEEGPNTEAFF; CDR3nt: TGTGCCAGCAGGCATTGGGAAGAGGGCCCCAACACTGAAGCTTTCTTT
j_gene: TRBJ1-1; v_gene: TRBV20-1; abundance: few; d_gene: TRBD1; CDR3aa: CSAQQGFMNTEAFF; CDR3nt: TGCAGTGCCCAACAGGGGTTCATGAACACTGAAGCTTTCTTT
j_gene: TRBJ1-5; v_gene: TRBV29-1; abundance: few; d_gene: NA; CDR3aa: CSVDQGPNQPQHF; CDR3nt: TGCAGCGTTGATCAGGGGCCCAATCAGCCCCAGCATTTT
j_gene: TRBJ2-7; v_gene: TRBV11-2; abundance: NA; d_gene: NA; CDR3aa: CASSLDWASREQYF; CDR3nt: TGTGCCAGCAGCTTAGATTGGGCTAGCCGCGAGCAGTACTTC
j_gene: TRBJ2-1; v_gene: TRBV10-3; abundance: many; d_gene: TRBD2; CDR3aa: CAISASSGRGNEQFF; CDR3nt: TGTGCCATCAGTGCGTCTAGCGGGAGGGGCAATGAGCAGTTCTTC
j_gene: TRBJ2-6; v_gene: TRBV11-2; abundance: many; d_gene: NA; CDR3aa: CASSFSRGAGANVLTF; CDR3nt: TGTGCCAGCAGCTTTAGCAGGGGGGCTGGGGCCAACGTCCTGACTTTC
j_gene: TRBJ1-5; v_gene: TRBV6-6; abundance: many; d_gene: TRBD1; CDR3aa: CASTPSYRGEGQPQHF; CDR3nt: TGTGCCAGCACCCCTTCCTACAGGGGAGAGGGTCAGCCCCAGCATTTT